The 7 T cell receptor beta chains below were found in one sample sequenced in a study of identical twins. TCRdb re-derived calls from the 5' RACE reads in MiXCR, one entry per CDR3 protein. Of 650,000 to 800,000 distinct CDR3 sequences in the sample, around 8.3% were seen once. The sample was also reused in another study, on yellow fever vaccine responses in identical twins.

The specimen sequenced was PBMCs. These receptor sequences come from a woman aged 18-29 years in good health.

This clonotype was detected only a few times. The V gene is TRBV7-2, the J gene TRBJ2-1; 12 bases are shared with TRBD2. Germline V gives CDR1 SGHTA, CDR2 FQGNSA. The CDR3 runs to 16 residues. V trimming: 5 bases; J trimming: 4 bases; junction bases outside the gene matches: 6. The CDR3 sequence: CASSRSSGRAYNEQFF. DNA for the CDR3: TGTGCCAGCAGCAGATCTAGCGGGAGGGCTTACAATGAGCAGTTCTTC.

The table lists this clonotype with many counts. V gene TRBV7-2 combines with J gene TRBJ2-3, with 7 bases fitting TRBD2. The CDR3 is 14 amino acids. Germline CDR1 and CDR2: SGHTA and FQGNSA. Trimming removed 3 bases from V and 1 base from J; junction bases left unmatched: 1. Written as DNA, the CDR3 is TGTGCCAGCAGCTTTGGACTAGGCACAGATACGCAGTATTTT. Its translation is CASSFGLGTDTQYF.

This chain links TRBV21-1 with TRBJ2-2. TRBV21-1 is noted as a pseudogene. The length of the CDR3 is 21 residues. Written as DNA, the CDR3 is TGTGCCAGCAGCAAAGAGTCAAAGCCGGTCACAGAATTAAGGTGGACCGGGGAGCTGTTTTTT. This translates into CASSKESKPVTELRWTGELFF.

The chain joins TRBV11-2 to TRBJ2-3; the D gene is possibly TRBD2 (7 bases). Germline CDR1 SGHAT, CDR2 FQNNGV. The CDR3 runs to 16 residues. The V gene lost 5 bases and the J gene lost 4 bases, with 19 bases spanning the gap. The CDR3 coding sequence is TGTGCCAGCAGCCCTAGGGGGGGCCTGATTGCAGATACGCAGTATTTT. It yields the protein CASSPRGGLIADTQYF. Full variable domain (rest looked up from reference TRBV11-2 and TRBJ2-3): EAGVAQSPRYKIIEKRQSVAFWCNPISGHATLYWYQQILGQGPKLLIQFQNNGVVDDSQLPKDRFSAERLKGVDSTLKIQPAKLEDSAVYLCASSPRGGLIADTQYFGPGTRLTVL.

This sequence joins TRBV11-1 and TRBJ2-3; no definite D call. Trimming took off 5 bases at V and 7 bases at J, with 7 bases between the two ends. CDR3 length: 11 residues. Germline CDR1 SGHAT, CDR2 FQDESV (reference sequence). In DNA, the CDR3 is TGTGCCAGCAGCCGGACGTATACGCAGTATTTT. The encoded protein is CASSRTYTQYF.

The J gene is TRBJ2-7, the V gene TRBV10-2; D is uncertain. V was trimmed by 3 bases and J by 3 bases, leaving 15 bases between them. Germline V CDR1 and CDR2: WSHSY, SAAADI. This CDR3 contains 15 residues. CDR3 bases: TGCGCCAGCAGTGAAGGTTTTCGACTCGACTACGAGCAGTACTTC. It yields the protein CASSEGFRLDYEQYF.

This clonotype appeared a few times. The genes are TRBV6-2 or TRBV6-3 and TRBJ1-5; TRBD1 agrees at 7 bases. Germline CDR1 MNHEY, CDR2 SVGEGT. V dropped 5 bases and J dropped 4; count of bases not matched to a gene: 11. CDR3 size: 16 residues. In DNA, the CDR3 is TGTGCCAGCAGTCAAGGGACAGCGAGCACAAATCAGCCCCAGCATTTT. Translation: CASSQGTASTNQPQHF.